Below are 7 T cell receptor beta chains sequenced from a single sample in a study of blood T cells in healthy people across ages. Alongside a J-beta primer mix, a sample-barcoded 5' primer served in a second PCR lasting 7 to 11 cycles. TCRdb reanalysed the 5' RACE reads using MiXCR and keeps one entry per CDR3 protein. The data contain about 760,000 distinct CDR3 sequences, roughly three fifths of them singletons. The specimen was blood. Source of these receptors: a man aged 40-55 years in good health.

This clonotype has a single count. V and J are TRBV27 and TRBJ2-3, with a weak D call TRBD2 (5 bases). The CDR3 has 16 residues. Germline lookup yields CDR1 MNHEY and CDR2 SMNVEV (reference sequence). V was shortened by 5 bases and J by 0 bases, with 15 bases between the two germline ends. CDR3 sequence reads: CASSPLRETSTDTQYF. CDR3 DNA: TGTGCCAGCAGTCCTCTAAGGGAGACTAGCACAGATACGCAGTATTTT.

This chain connects TRBV7-9 to TRBJ1-2; TRBD1 matches 10 bases. CDR1 and CDR2 from the germline V gene are SEHNR and FQNEAQ (reference sequence). V lost 6 bases, J lost 2 bases, and 6 bases stayed unmatched. The CDR3 runs to 15 residues. CDR3 residues: CASSLGTGVNYGYTF. In nucleotides, the CDR3 is TGTGCCAGCAGTCTTGGGACAGGGGTAAACTATGGCTACACCTTC.

The chain recombines TRBV4-2 with TRBJ2-2; tentatively, D is TRBD2 (5 bases). The V gene's germline CDR1 is LGHNA and CDR2 YNFKEQ. With 4 bases removed from V and 6 bases from J, the gap between germline ends came to 21 bases. CDR3 length equals 17 residues. In DNA, the CDR3 is TGTGCCAGCAGCCGCCTCCTTGGTCTAGCAAAGCCCGGGGAGCTGTTTTTT. Translation: CASSRLLGLAKPGELFF.

The V and J genes are TRBV20-1 and TRBJ2-1, with no clear D. CDR3 length equals 14 residues. V was shortened by 2 bases and J by 7 bases, with 15 bases between the two germline ends. Germline V gives CDR1 DFQATT, CDR2 SNEGSKA (reference sequence). In nucleotides, the CDR3 is TGCAGTGCTAGATCAGCAGACCAGATAAATGAGCAGTTCTTC. Protein sequence: CSARSADQINEQFF.

The chain recombines TRBV2 with TRBJ1-1; no definite D call. This CDR3 has 11 amino acids. V lost 9 bases and J 1 base, leaving 6 bases between the germline ends. The germline V gene encodes CDR1 SNHLY and CDR2 FYNNEI. CDR3 DNA: TGTGCCAGAGCGACGAACACTGAAGCTTTCTTT. Protein product: CARATNTEAFF. Filled out from reference TRBV2 and TRBJ1-1, the complete variable domain reads EPEVTQTPSHQVTQMGQEVILRCVPISNHLYFYWYRQILGQKVEFLVSFYNNEISEKSEIFDDQFSVERPDGSNFTLKIRSTKLEDSAMYFCARATNTEAFFGQGTRLTVV.

J is TRBJ1-2 and V is TRBV4-1, with D perhaps TRBD1 (5 bases). Trimming removed 2 bases from V and 9 bases from J, with 16 bases in between. The germline V gene encodes CDR1 MGHRA and CDR2 YSYEKL. The CDR3 is made up of 14 amino acids. CDR3 in amino acids: CASSQQSGWTSYTF. CDR3 DNA: TGCGCCAGCAGCCAACAATCAGGATGGACAAGCTACACCTTC.

This clonotype has a handful of counts. The rearrangement uses TRBV29-1 and TRBJ1-2; D is perhaps TRBD1 (5 bases). The CDR3 totals 13 residues. The germline CDR1 and CDR2 sequences are SQVTM and ANQGSEA. The CDR3 coding sequence is TGCATCATCTACGCCCAGGGAGACAGAGGCTACACCTTC. Protein sequence: CIIYAQGDRGYTF.